These 15 T cell receptor beta chains originate from one sample sequenced in a study of human T cells and chemical hapten exposure. One entry per CDR3 protein, called by TCRdb with MiXCR from the RACE reads. The sample holds 250,000 to 300,000 distinct CDR3 sequences, over 7.5% seen once. Regarding time point: pre-sensitization, week 0. Treatment noted: therapeutic diphenylcyclopropenone sensitization with weekly scalp DPC. The sample in question was whole blood, obtained in connection with sensitization to the hapten diphenylcyclopropenone (DPC). Receptor source: a man between 18 and 35 years old with alopecia areata. Some clones in this sample may be carry-over from other donors' samples.

This clonotype occurred many times. A read error may account for a junction end that differs from germline. This chain connects TRBV2 to TRBJ1-4; no reliable D call. The CDR3 runs to 11 residues. CDR1 is SNHLY, CDR2 FYNNEI, per germline. The CDR3: CASGEAEKLFF. CDR3 sequence (DNA): TGTGCCAGCGGTGAGGCTGAAAAACTGTTTTTT. Drawing the rest from reference TRBV2 and TRBJ1-4, the complete variable domain is EPEVTQTPSHQVTQMGQEVILRCVPISNHLYFYWYRQILGQKVEFLVSFYNNEISEKSEIFDDQFSVERPDGSNFTLKIRSTKLEDSAMYFCASGEAEKLFFGSGTQLSVL.

This clonotype came up many times. The DNA for the CDR3 is TGCAGTGCCTGGGATAGCGGGGGGGCAGGAGATACGCAGTATTTT. Translating it yields CSAWDSGGAGDTQYF. This chain connects TRBV20-1 to TRBJ2-3; 11 bases match TRBD2. The V gene's germline CDR1 is DFQATT and CDR2 SNEGSKA (reference sequence). V trimming: 6 bases; J trimming: 5 bases; junction bases outside the gene matches: 10. This CDR3 has 15 residues.

This clonotype was counted ten times or more. This chain joins TRBV5-5 and TRBJ1-5; no clear D. The V end was cut by 2 bases, the J end by 6 bases, with 9 bases between. The CDR3 length is 13 residues. The germline CDR1 and CDR2 sequences are SGHKS and YYEKEE (reference sequence). CDR3 in DNA: TGTGCCAGCAGCTTCATGGTGGCTCAGCCCCAGCATTTT. Amino acid sequence: CASSFMVAQPQHF.

Ten or more counts support this clonotype. The chain couples TRBV7-2 to TRBJ2-6; D remains ambiguous. CDR1 is SGHTA and CDR2 is FQGNSA in the germline V gene. This CDR3 spans 16 amino acids. Trimming removed 1 base at V and 0 bases at J, with 7 bases between. The CDR3 sequence: CASSLVRSSGANVLTF. The DNA for the CDR3 is TGTGCCAGCAGCTTAGTCCGGAGCTCTGGGGCCAACGTCCTGACTTTC.

This clonotype appeared many times. The chain carries TRBV10-3 and TRBJ2-7; D unclear. Trimming stripped 0 bases from V and 7 bases from J, with 7 bases between. CDR3 size: 12 residues. Germline-derived CDR1 and CDR2 are ENHRY and SYGVKD. For the CDR3, the DNA is TGTGCCATCAGTGAGTCCGGTTGGGAGCAGTACGTC. As protein: CAISESGWEQYV.

V gene TRBV7-2 combines with J gene TRBJ1-1; D call uncertain. Germline V gene sequence: CDR1 SGHTA, CDR2 FQGNSA. With 5 bases removed from V and 7 bases from J, the gap between germline ends came to 14 bases. This CDR3 has 13 residues. The CDR3 nucleotides are TGTGCCAGCAGCGAGCGGACGGTTTTTGAAGCTTTCTTT. Translating gives CASSERTVFEAFF.

The chain links TRBV6-2 or TRBV6-3 to TRBJ2-1; TRBD2 aligns across 15 bases. The CDR3 has 17 amino acids. The V gene's germline CDR1 is MNHEY and CDR2 SVGEGT. Trimming took 5 bases from V and 6 from J; bases not matched to a gene: 8. The DNA for the CDR3 is TGTGCCAGCAGTACCCCGGGACTAGCGGGGGGCTGCAATGAGCAGTTCTTC. It yields the protein CASSTPGLAGGCNEQFF.

In DNA form, the CDR3 reads TGTGCCAGCAGTAGAAGACTAGCGGGGGCCCGTTATGGGGATACGCAGTATTTT. Protein sequence: CASSRRLAGARYGDTQYF. The chain couples TRBV6-2 or TRBV6-3 to TRBJ2-3; 12 bases match TRBD2. Trimming cost V 5 bases and J 6 bases; bases outside gene matches: 15. The CDR3 runs to 18 residues. Germline V gene sequence: CDR1 MNHEY, CDR2 SVGEGT.

This chain links TRBV20-1 with TRBJ1-5, with no clear D. CDR1 is DFQATT and CDR2 is SNEGSKA in the germline V gene (reference sequence). V was cut by 0 bases and J by 9 bases, with 9 bases left in between. The length of the CDR3 is 12 residues. The CDR3 coding sequence is TGCAGTGCTAGAGATTGGGAGGGGCCCCAGCATTTT. This gives the protein CSARDWEGPQHF.

The chain links TRBV5-1 to TRBJ1-1; TRBD1 matches at 9 bases. The CDR3 length is 15 residues. V was clipped by 3 bases and J by 5 bases; unmatched bases: 8. The germline CDR1 and CDR2 sequences are SGHRS and YFSETQ. This CDR3 reads CASSSGTGMETEAFF. The CDR3 DNA follows: TGCGCCAGCAGCTCTGGGACAGGGATGGAGACTGAAGCTTTCTTT.

In its sample, this clonotype was seen many times. Written as DNA, the CDR3 is TGTGCCATCAGTTCCCCTAGCACCCGGGGTTCCTACAATGAGCAGTTCTTC. Translation gives CAISSPSTRGSYNEQFF. This chain uses TRBV10-3 with TRBJ2-1, with D possibly TRBD2 on 5 matching bases. Germline V CDR1 and CDR2: ENHRY, SYGVKD. With 5 bases removed from V and 1 base from J, the gap between germline ends came to 18 bases. The CDR3 is 17 residues long.

This clonotype was seen only a few times. This chain joins TRBV24-1 and TRBJ2-1, with a weak D call TRBD2 (6 bases). CDR3 length: 15 amino acids. The ends were cut back, 6 bases at V and 0 bases at J, with 11 bases in the middle. Germline V gene sequence: CDR1 KGHDR, CDR2 SFDVKD. The CDR3: CATSSGLSSYNEQFF. The CDR3 DNA reads as TGTGCCACCAGTTCGGGACTTAGCTCCTACAATGAGCAGTTCTTC.

The sample holds many counts of this clonotype. The V gene is TRBV7-2, the J gene TRBJ2-5; D remains ambiguous. Germline loops: CDR1 SGHTA, CDR2 FQGNSA. V dropped 0 bases and J dropped 0 bases, with 2 bases sitting between them. This CDR3 region has 13 residues. For the CDR3, the DNA is TGTGCCAGCAGCTTAGCACACCAAGAGACCCAGTACTTC. This sequence encodes CASSLAHQETQYF.

This sequence joins TRBV29-1 and TRBJ1-1, with TRBD1 matching 7 bases. Germline V gene lookup returns CDR1 SQVTM and CDR2 ANQGSEA. With 6 bases clipped from V and 0 bases from J, the junction kept 4 bases outside the gene matches. The CDR3 runs 13 residues. CDR3 in DNA: TGCAGCGTAAGTCAGGGGGTGAACACTGAAGCTTTCTTT. This encodes CSVSQGVNTEAFF.

This clonotype was counted many times. The CDR3 coding sequence is TGTGCCAGCAGTGGGCAGGGGAAAAATTCACCCCTCCACTTT. It translates to CASSGQGKNSPLHF. The V call is TRBV6-6, the J call TRBJ1-6; weak D call: TRBD1 (6 bases). Looked up from germline, CDR1 is MNHNY and CDR2 is SVGAGI (reference sequence). V lost 5 bases to trimming and J lost 7 bases, with 12 bases between them. The CDR3 has 14 amino acids.